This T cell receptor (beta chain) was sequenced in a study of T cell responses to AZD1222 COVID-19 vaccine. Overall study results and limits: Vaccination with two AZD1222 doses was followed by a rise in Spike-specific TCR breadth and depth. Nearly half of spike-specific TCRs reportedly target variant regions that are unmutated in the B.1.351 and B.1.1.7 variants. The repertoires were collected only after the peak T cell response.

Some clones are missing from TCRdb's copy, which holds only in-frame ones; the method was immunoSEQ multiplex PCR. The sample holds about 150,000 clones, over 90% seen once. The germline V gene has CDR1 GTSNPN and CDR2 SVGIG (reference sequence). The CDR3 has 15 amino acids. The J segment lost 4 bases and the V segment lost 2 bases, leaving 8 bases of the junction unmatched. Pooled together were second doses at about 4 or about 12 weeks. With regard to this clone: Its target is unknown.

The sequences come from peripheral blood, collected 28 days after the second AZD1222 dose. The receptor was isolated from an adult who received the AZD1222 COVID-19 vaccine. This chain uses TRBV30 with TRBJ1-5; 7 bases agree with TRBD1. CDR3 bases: TGTGCCTGGAGTTCGTACAGGGGTGGGAATCAGCCCCAGCATTTT. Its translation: CAWSSYRGGNQPQHF.